This T cell receptor beta chain came from a study of blood T cells in healthy people across ages. Isolated PBMCs totaled at least 6 million in each sample. The J segment lost 0 bases and the V segment lost 2 bases, leaving 0 bases of the junction unmatched. Germline-derived CDR1 and CDR2 are MNHEY and SVGAGI. This CDR3 is built from 16 residues. The second PCR ran roughly 6 to 11 cycles with a sample-barcoded 5' primer and J-beta primers. One entry per CDR3 protein, called by TCRdb with MiXCR from the 5' RACE reads. The sample comprises under 1,100,000 distinct CDR3 sequences, under 30% of which are singletons, and around 0.7% rests with the top ten. In addition, the sample was reused for a study of T cells of mothers and their children.

V is TRBV6-5 and J is TRBJ2-1; 11 nucleotides align to TRBD2. The sequencing input was blood. The sequence came from a girl aged 2 to 9 in good health. The CDR3 coding sequence is TGTGCCAGCAGTTACGGACTAGCGGGCTCCTACAATGAGCAGTTCTTC. It specifies CASSYGLAGSYNEQFF.